Shown below are 29 T cell receptor beta chains from a single sample sequenced in a study of OX40 agonist ivuxolimab in advanced cancers. Profiled with immunoSEQ multiplex PCR; TCRdb holds only in-frame clones, not every one. Of fewer than 90,000 clones listed, around 87% are singletons. The material sequenced was CD4+ or CD8+ T cells sorted from blood, taken in a trial of the OX40 agonist ivuxolimab. These receptors were obtained from an adult with an advanced solid tumor such as melanoma, head and neck, liver or kidney cancer.

The chain has TRBV27 and TRBJ2-1, with D maybe TRBD1 (6 bases). This CDR3 spans 17 amino acids. The ends were cut back, 4 bases at V and 6 bases at J, with 22 bases in the middle. CDR1 and CDR2 from the germline V gene are MNHEY and SMNVEV (reference sequence). CDR3 in amino acids: CASSSPGRKIRGNEQFF. In DNA form, the CDR3 reads TGTGCCAGCAGTTCCCCGGGACGGAAGATCAGGGGCAATGAGCAGTTCTTC.

The rearrangement links TRBV21-1 to TRBJ2-7; the table's D call, TRBD1, has no DNA check behind it. TRBV21-1 is a pseudogene locus. CDR3 length: 15 amino acids. For the CDR3, the DNA is TGTGCCAGCAGCTTACAGGGGGCCCCTATCTACGAGCAGTACTTC. Translated, it gives CASSLQGAPIYEQYF.

This sequence joins TRBV25-1 and TRBJ1-4; D is undetermined. Germline V gene data show CDR1 as MGHDK and CDR2 as SYGVNS. V lost 7 bases, J lost 8 bases, and 11 bases lay in between. The length of the CDR3 is 12 residues. The CDR3 DNA reads TGTGCCAGCAACACCGGCGGGGAAAAACTGTTTTTT. Its translation is CASNTGGEKLFF.

The sample holds a few counts of this clone. This chain joins TRBV5-1 and TRBJ1-6; D is uncertain. The V end was cut by 4 bases, the J end by 9 bases, with 11 bases between. The germline CDR1 and CDR2 sequences are SGHRS and YFSETQ. The CDR3 runs to 13 residues. CDR3 residues: CASSPPDRSPLHF. CDR3 DNA: TGCGCCAGCAGCCCTCCGGACCGTTCACCCCTCCACTTT.

This sequence joins TRBV28 and TRBJ1-1; D gene unclear. The V end was cut by 5 bases, the J end by 6 bases, with 13 bases between. The CDR3 loop spans 13 amino acids. CDR1 and CDR2 (germline): MDHEN, SYDVKM. CDR3 coding DNA: TGTGCCAGCAGTCGCCCTAGTAGAGCTGAAGCTTTCTTT. Its protein is CASSRPSRAEAFF. The full variable domain, in which reference TRBV28 and TRBJ1-1 provide the parts outside the CDR3, is DVKVTQSSRYLVKRTGEKVFLECVQDMDHENMFWYRQDPGLGLRLIYFSYDVKMKEKGDIPEGYSVSREKKERFSLILESASTNQTSMYLCASSRPSRAEAFFGQGTRLTVV.

This chain links TRBV30 with TRBJ2-4; D might be TRBD1 or TRBD2, each matching 5 bases. Trimming removed 4 bases from V and 7 bases from J, with 17 bases in between. The CDR3 runs to 14 residues. Germline V lookup: CDR1 GTSNPN, CDR2 SVGIG (reference sequence). DNA of the CDR3: TGTGCCTGGACCCATTGGGACCCGGGGAACATTCAGTACTTC. This translates into CAWTHWDPGNIQYF.

In its sample, this clone was seen once. The chain carries TRBV6-5 and TRBJ1-5; D is ambiguous. This CDR3 has 13 amino acids. V lost 2 bases and J lost 2, with 4 bases in between. CDR1 MNHEY and CDR2 SVGAGI come from the germline V gene. The CDR3 DNA reads TGTGCCAGCAGTTACGAAGGCAATCAGCCCCAGCATTTT. It is translated as CASSYEGNQPQHF.

In DNA, the CDR3 is TGTGCCAGCAGTCCCCCTCCGACAGGGGCCCATTATGGCTACACCTTC. This codes for CASSPPPTGAHYGYTF. This rearrangement joins TRBV27 to TRBJ1-2; TRBD1 matches at 8 bases. Trimming cost V 5 bases and J 5 bases; bases outside gene matches: 13. Germline V gene data show CDR1 as MNHEY and CDR2 as SMNVEV (reference sequence). This CDR3 is built from 16 residues.

This clone appeared a single time. The gene calls are TRBV9 and TRBJ2-6, with 13 bases identical to TRBD2. Germline values: CDR1 SGDLS, CDR2 YYNGEE. The CDR3 sequence is 18 residues long. The junction had 5 bases not matched to a gene; V was cut back by 3 bases and J by 2 bases. CDR3 amino acids: CASSARGTSGTGANVLTF. DNA for the CDR3: TGTGCCAGCAGCGCCAGAGGGACTAGCGGGACTGGGGCCAACGTCCTGACTTTC.

The chain couples TRBV5-6 to TRBJ2-7, with a tentative D call TRBD1 (6 bases). From germline, CDR1 is SGHDT and CDR2 YYEEEE. The length of the CDR3 is 13 residues. Trimming removed 3 bases at V and 1 base at J, with 8 bases between. The CDR3 sequence: CASSSGQSYEQYF. Written as DNA, the CDR3 is TGTGCCAGCAGCTCCGGACAGTCCTACGAGCAGTACTTC.

The chain carries TRBV21-1 and TRBJ1-5. TRBV21-1 represents a pseudogene. The CDR3 consists of 15 residues. The CDR3 region is CASSKSGSTNQPQHF. As DNA, the CDR3 is TGTGCCAGCAGCAAAAGTGGGTCAACCAATCAGCCCCAGCATTTT.

The count of this clone is one. The chain links TRBV5-1 to TRBJ1-2, with D unclear. Trimming pared 0 bases from V and 2 bases from J, leaving 11 bases between. There are 15 residues in the CDR3. CDR1 and CDR2 from the germline V gene are SGHRS and YFSETQ. The CDR3 here is CASSLGWETNYGYTF. CDR3 DNA: TGCGCCAGCAGCTTGGGTTGGGAAACCAACTATGGCTACACCTTC. The complete variable domain, with remaining parts taken from reference TRBV5-1 and TRBJ1-2, reads KAGVTQTPRYLIKTRGQQVTLSCSPISGHRSVSWYQQTPGQGLQFLFEYFSETQRNKGNFPGRFSGRQFSNSRSEMNVSTLELGDSALYLCASSLGWETNYGYTFGSGTRLTVV.

This clone was seen just once. The chain has TRBV19 and TRBJ2-2; 7 bases fit TRBD1. This CDR3 spans 15 amino acids. Germline V gene data show CDR1 as LNHDA and CDR2 as SQIVND (reference sequence). J was trimmed by 1 base and V by 9 bases; bases with no gene match: 8. This CDR3 is CASLGGPLNTGELFF. The CDR3 nucleotides read TGTGCCAGCCTAGGGGGCCCACTGAACACCGGGGAGCTGTTTTTT.

The chain carries TRBV5-1 and TRBJ1-1, with D unclear. The CDR3 length is 12 residues. The V end was cut by 1 base, the J end by 3 bases, with 4 bases between. Germline V lookup: CDR1 SGHRS, CDR2 YFSETQ. The CDR3 loop is CASSLRDTEAFF. CDR3 nucleotides: TGCGCCAGCAGCTTGAGGGACACTGAAGCTTTCTTT.

V gene TRBV5-5 combines with J gene TRBJ2-7, with unresolved D. The CDR3 runs 14 residues. Germline V gene lookup returns CDR1 SGHKS and CDR2 YYEKEE (reference sequence). V was clipped by 2 bases and J by 2 bases, with 11 bases between them. The CDR3 spells CASSLALLTYEQYF. In DNA form, the CDR3 reads TGTGCCAGCAGCTTAGCGCTGCTCACCTACGAGCAGTACTTC.

The chain has TRBV28 and TRBJ2-1, with 8 bases that match TRBD2. The CDR3 is made up of 13 amino acids. The junction had 10 bases not matched to a gene; V was cut back by 11 bases and J by 7 bases. CDR1 is MDHEN, CDR2 SYDVKM, per germline. This chain's CDR3 is CASKSGRKNEQFF. For the CDR3, the DNA is TGTGCCTCAAAAAGCGGGAGAAAAAATGAGCAGTTCTTC.

The genes are TRBV14 and TRBJ2-1; 13 positions match TRBD2. Looked up from germline, CDR1 is SGHDN and CDR2 is FVKESK. Losses at the gene ends were 4 bases for V and 0 bases for J; bases not matched to a gene: 6. The CDR3 runs to 18 residues. CDR3: CASSLTSGRSPSYNEQFF. The CDR3 coding sequence is TGTGCCAGCAGCCTGACTAGCGGGAGGTCCCCCTCCTACAATGAGCAGTTCTTC.

The CDR3 DNA follows: TGTGCCAGCAGTTTAGGTCAGACTGTTTATAATTCACCCCTCCACTTT. This gives the protein CASSLGQTVYNSPLHF. The chain is built from TRBV27 and TRBJ1-6, with D unclear. The germline gives CDR1 MNHEY, CDR2 SMNVEV (reference sequence). V lost 2 bases to trimming and J lost 4 bases, with 12 bases between them. The CDR3 is 16 amino acids.

This chain links TRBV5-1 with TRBJ2-1; D may be TRBD1 or TRBD2 (6 bases each). The CDR3 loop spans 15 amino acids. Germline lookup yields CDR1 SGHRS and CDR2 YFSETQ. The V end lost 3 bases, the J end lost 8 bases, and 18 bases lay between the germline ends. Written as DNA, the CDR3 is TGCGCCAGCAGCTCCTCGGGGGCGGTGGGCTATGAGCAGTTCTTC. This translates into CASSSSGAVGYEQFF.

The V and J genes are TRBV19 and TRBJ2-1; 9 positions match TRBD1. The CDR3 is 14 residues long. The V gene end was trimmed by 3 bases and the J gene end by 10 bases; junction bases not matched to a gene: 7. Per the germline V gene, CDR1 is LNHDA and CDR2 is SQIVND (reference sequence). The CDR3 DNA reads TGTGCCAGTAGTATCCCGGGACAGGGATACGAGCAGTTCTTC. Amino acids: CASSIPGQGYEQFF.

This chain links TRBV5-6 with TRBJ2-7; no reliable D call. The CDR3 contains 13 residues. The germline V and J ends were trimmed by 2 bases and 6 bases, with 12 bases remaining between them. Germline V gives CDR1 SGHDT, CDR2 YYEEEE. The CDR3 nucleotides read TGTGCCAGCAGCTTTCAAGGTTGGGGCGAGCAGTACTTC. Protein: CASSFQGWGEQYF.

This CDR3 is CASSQEGRGSGELFF. DNA of the CDR3: TGTGCCAGCAGCCAAGAAGGACGGGGGTCCGGGGAGCTGTTTTTT. The chain is built from TRBV4-2 and TRBJ2-2, with D perhaps TRBD2 (6 bases). This CDR3 comprises 15 residues. Germline assignment: CDR1 LGHNA and CDR2 YNFKEQ. The V end lost 0 bases, the J end lost 6 bases, and 11 bases lay between the germline ends.

This clone occurred once. The chain uses TRBV29-1 and TRBJ1-2; no firm D call. Germline-derived CDR1 and CDR2 are SQVTM and ANQGSEA. The CDR3 loop spans 12 amino acids. V was clipped by 4 bases and J by 6 bases, with 12 bases between them. CDR3: CSVGLVGNGYTF. In DNA form, the CDR3 reads TGCAGCGTTGGTCTTGTTGGGAATGGCTACACCTTC.

The chain employs TRBV21-1 and TRBJ2-7; the table calls TRBD2, which could not be checked here. TRBV21-1 is an annotated pseudogene. This CDR3 spans 16 amino acids. For the CDR3, the DNA is TGTGCCAGCAGTTTAGTCCGGACTAGCGGGATCTACGAGCAGTACTTC. It translates to CASSLVRTSGIYEQYF.

The chain links TRBV19 to TRBJ2-7; 9 bases are a match to TRBD1. The germline V gene encodes CDR1 LNHDA and CDR2 SQIVND (reference sequence). The CDR3 is 15 amino acids. Unmatched junction bases numbered 7, after V lost 6 bases and J lost 1 base. This CDR3 is CASSSPGQGSYEQYF. The DNA for the CDR3 is TGTGCCAGTAGCAGTCCGGGACAGGGTTCCTACGAGCAGTACTTC.

The genes are TRBV2 and TRBJ2-5; TRBD1 matches 9 bases. The CDR3 consists of 15 residues. The germline V gene has CDR1 SNHLY and CDR2 FYNNEI. Trimming removed 6 bases from V and 5 bases from J; junction bases left unmatched: 10. DNA of the CDR3: TGTGCCAGCAGATGGGGACAGGGAGGAGGGGAGACCCAGTACTTC. Its protein is CASRWGQGGGETQYF.

This clone has a single count. The rearrangement joins TRBV5-4 to TRBJ1-6; TRBD1 matches 9 bases. J gave up 10 bases and V 0 bases, and 5 bases lay outside the gene matches. Germline assignment: CDR1 SGHNT and CDR2 YYREEE (reference sequence). The CDR3 covers 15 residues. This CDR3 reads CASSLAQGAGSPLHF. As DNA, the CDR3 is TGTGCCAGCAGCTTGGCACAGGGGGCGGGATCACCCCTCCACTTT.

The chain links TRBV7-8 to TRBJ2-3; D gene ambiguous. This CDR3 spans 13 amino acids. The germline V gene has CDR1 SGHVS and CDR2 FQNEAQ. Trimming stripped 3 bases from V and 1 base from J, with 5 bases between. Written as DNA, the CDR3 is TGTGCCAGCAGCTTTTTCGGCACAGATACGCAGTATTTT. Translating gives CASSFFGTDTQYF.

The genes are TRBV6-5 and TRBJ2-7, with D uncertain. Germline CDR1 is MNHEY and CDR2 is SVGAGI. V gave up 2 bases and J gave up 3 bases, with 17 bases separating them. This CDR3 is 16 amino acids long. The CDR3 reads CASSYAAVAGVYEQYF. The CDR3 nucleotides are TGTGCCAGCAGTTACGCCGCGGTGGCAGGAGTCTACGAGCAGTACTTC.